Listed below are T cell receptor beta chains from one sample, sequenced in a study of blood T cell repertoires in COVID-19. TCRdb's table, derived via immunoSEQ multiplex PCR, lists solely in-frame clones and lacks some. The sample carries approximately 130,000 clones, about 88% recorded once. Sequencing was done on a sample of peripheral blood. These receptors were collected from a human donor in a cohort sampled during active COVID-19. Each CDR3 is given with its conserved first and last residue. D genes are given only for firm matches. The size entry is marked missing in some rows and otherwise reads once, few, many or a size class.

size: NA; V: TRBV3-1/TRBV3-2; D: NA; J: TRBJ1-2; CDR3: CASSQDSTGSYGYTF; DNA: TGTGCCAGCAGCCAAGATAGTACAGGGAGCTATGGCTACACCTTC
size: NA; V: TRBV30; D: NA; J: TRBJ1-1; CDR3: CAWIKDSFNEAFF; DNA: TGTGCCTGGATTAAAGACAGTTTTAATGAAGCTTTCTTT
size: NA; V: TRBV10-2; D: NA; J: TRBJ1-2; CDR3: CASSVRPGDAVYGYTF; DNA: TGCGCCAGCAGTGTCCGCCCAGGGGATGCCGTCTATGGCTACACCTTC
size: NA; V: TRBV7-9; D: TRBD2; J: TRBJ2-1; CDR3: CASSGSPSGPYNEQFF; DNA: TGTGCCAGCAGCGGCAGCCCTAGCGGCCCCTACAATGAGCAGTTCTTC
size: NA; V: TRBV18; D: NA; J: TRBJ1-2; CDR3: CASSGDYGYTF; DNA: TGTGCCAGCTCCGGTGACTATGGCTACACCTTC
size: NA; V: TRBV6-1; D: NA; J: TRBJ1-5; CDR3: CASSEGRYRPQHF; DNA: TGTGCCAGCAGTGAAGGGAGGTATCGGCCCCAGCATTTT
size: few; V: TRBV4-1; D: NA; J: TRBJ2-3; CDR3: CASSQESGRGYTDTQYF; DNA: TGCGCCAGCAGCCAAGAAAGCGGGCGGGGATACACAGATACGCAGTATTTT
size: NA; V: TRBV2; D: TRBD2; J: TRBJ2-2; CDR3: CASSSLGWREGWTPNTGELFF; DNA: TGTGCCAGCAGTTCCCTGGGTTGGCGGGAGGGCTGGACCCCGAACACCGGGGAGCTGTTTTTT
size: NA; V: TRBV2; D: NA; J: TRBJ1-6; CDR3: CASREGRTYNSPLHF; DNA: TGTGCCAGCAGGGAGGGGAGGACCTATAATTCACCCCTCCACTTT
size: NA; V: TRBV27; D: TRBD1; J: TRBJ2-7; CDR3: CASSITGGYEQYF; DNA: TGTGCCAGCAGCATCACAGGGGGCTACGAGCAGTACTTC
size: NA; V: TRBV13; D: TRBD2; J: TRBJ2-1; CDR3: CASSLAGGYNEQFF; DNA: TGTGCCAGCAGCTTAGCGGGAGGGTACAATGAGCAGTTCTTC
size: NA; V: TRBV7-8; D: TRBD2; J: TRBJ2-5; CDR3: CASSTGTRQETQYF; DNA: TGTGCCAGCAGCACCGGGACTAGGCAAGAGACCCAGTACTTC
size: few; V: TRBV7-9; D: TRBD2; J: TRBJ2-7; CDR3: CASSGRAGYEQYF; DNA: TGTGCCAGCAGCGGGAGGGCAGGCTACGAGCAGTACTTC
size: NA; V: TRBV9; D: TRBD2; J: TRBJ2-1; CDR3: CASSFGLAGADEQFF; DNA: TGTGCCAGCAGCTTTGGACTAGCGGGAGCGGATGAGCAGTTCTTC
size: NA; V: TRBV5-6; D: TRBD1; J: TRBJ2-7; CDR3: CASSFMTGRRTKF; DNA: TGTGCCAGCAGCTTCATGACAGGGCGACGAACTAAATTC
size: NA; V: TRBV6-5; D: TRBD2; J: TRBJ2-2; CDR3: CASGVGSGRHGELFF; DNA: TGTGCCAGTGGGGTGGGTAGCGGGAGGCACGGGGAGCTGTTTTTT
size: NA; V: TRBV7-8; D: NA; J: TRBJ2-2; CDR3: CASSFNRRGAVRPGELFF; DNA: TGTGCCAGCAGCTTTAATAGACGGGGGGCAGTTCGTCCCGGGGAGCTGTTTTTT
size: NA; V: TRBV12-3/TRBV12-4; D: NA; J: TRBJ1-1; CDR3: CASSYRGGTEAFF; DNA: TGTGCCAGCAGCTACCGGGGGGGCACTGAAGCTTTCTTT
size: NA; V: TRBV5-1; D: NA; J: TRBJ1-4; CDR3: CASSLDPGAPEKLFF; DNA: TGCGCCAGCAGCTTGGATCCAGGGGCCCCTGAAAAACTGTTTTTT
size: once; V: TRBV5-1; D: NA; J: TRBJ2-5; CDR3: CASSLAGRGGETQYF; DNA: TGCGCCAGCAGCTTGGCCGGCAGGGGCGGCGAGACCCAGTACTTC
size: NA; V: TRBV6-1; D: NA; J: TRBJ1-2; CDR3: CASSDRGYGYTF; DNA: TGTGCCAGCAGTGATAGGGGTTATGGCTACACCTTC
size: NA; V: TRBV11-2; D: TRBD2; J: TRBJ2-1; CDR3: CASSLVTSGRYNEQFF; DNA: TGTGCCAGCAGCTTAGTGACTAGCGGGAGGTACAATGAGCAGTTCTTC
size: NA; V: TRBV29-1; D: NA; J: TRBJ2-2; CDR3: CSVGQGHGELFF; DNA: TGCAGCGTTGGGCAGGGACACGGGGAGCTGTTTTTT
size: NA; V: TRBV7-2; D: TRBD1; J: TRBJ2-2; CDR3: CVERGRTGELFF; DNA: TGTGTCGAGAGGGGGCGCACCGGGGAGCTGTTTTTT
size: NA; V: TRBV2; D: TRBD2; J: TRBJ2-5; CDR3: CASSGGGLAGVETQYF; DNA: TGTGCCAGCAGTGGCGGTGGGCTAGCGGGGGTGGAGACCCAGTACTTC
size: NA; V: TRBV28; D: NA; J: TRBJ2-5; CDR3: CASSPLGGRQETQYF; DNA: TGTGCCAGCAGCCCCCTGGGGGGTCGGCAAGAGACCCAGTACTTC
size: NA; V: TRBV5-1; D: TRBD2; J: TRBJ2-1; CDR3: CASSLPSGNLGNEQFF; DNA: TGCGCCAGCAGCTTGCCTAGCGGGAATTTGGGCAATGAGCAGTTCTTC
size: few; V: TRBV28; D: NA; J: TRBJ2-4; CDR3: CASSTRSEGDVDIQYF; DNA: TGTGCCAGCAGCACGAGGAGCGAGGGAGATGTCGACATTCAGTACTTC
size: NA; V: TRBV5-1; D: NA; J: TRBJ1-5; CDR3: CASSPGQGGQPQHF; DNA: TGCGCCAGCAGCCCCGGCCAGGGCGGTCAGCCCCAGCATTTT
size: NA; V: TRBV24-1; D: NA; J: TRBJ2-3; CDR3: CATSDFNRERTDTQYF; DNA: TGTGCCACCAGTGATTTCAACCGGGAGAGAACAGATACGCAGTATTTT
size: NA; V: TRBV2; D: TRBD1; J: TRBJ2-2; CDR3: CASRKTGAGTGELFF; DNA: TGTGCCAGCCGGAAGACAGGGGCGGGGACCGGGGAGCTGTTTTTT
size: NA; V: TRBV7-8; D: NA; J: TRBJ1-6; CDR3: CASSLGSRESPLHF; DNA: TGTGCCAGCAGCCTTGGGTCCAGGGAATCACCCCTCCACTTT
size: NA; V: TRBV18; D: TRBD2; J: TRBJ2-7; CDR3: CASSAGLANEQYF; DNA: TGTGCCAGCTCAGCCGGACTAGCCAACGAGCAGTACTTC
size: NA; V: TRBV3-1/TRBV3-2; D: TRBD1; J: TRBJ2-2; CDR3: CASSQQQGLTNTGELFF; DNA: TGTGCCAGCAGCCAACAACAGGGGCTGACGAACACCGGGGAGCTGTTTTTT
size: NA; V: TRBV5-6; D: NA; J: TRBJ2-7; CDR3: CASSLGGEGQYF; DNA: TGTGCCAGCAGCTTGGGAGGCGAGGGGCAGTACTTC
size: NA; V: TRBV6-4; D: NA; J: TRBJ1-3; CDR3: CASSPGTLDSGNTIYF; DNA: TGTGCCAGCAGCCCGGGGACTCTCGACTCTGGAAACACCATATATTTT
size: NA; V: TRBV7-6; D: TRBD1; J: TRBJ1-4; CDR3: CASSLEPSTGGRLEKLFF; DNA: TGTGCCAGCAGCTTAGAACCCTCGACAGGGGGAAGATTAGAAAAACTGTTTTTT
size: NA; V: TRBV7-2; D: TRBD1; J: TRBJ2-7; CDR3: CASSLGTGTYEQYF; DNA: TGTGCCAGCAGCCTGGGGACAGGGACCTACGAGCAGTACTTC
size: NA; V: TRBV3-1/TRBV3-2; D: NA; J: TRBJ1-2; CDR3: CASSQDSGLAFTF; DNA: TGTGCCAGCAGCCAAGATTCGGGACTAGCTTTTACCTTC
size: NA; V: TRBV10-3; D: TRBD2; J: TRBJ2-3; CDR3: CAISVTSGSSGVSDTQYF; DNA: TGTGCCATCAGTGTAACTAGCGGGAGTTCAGGGGTGTCAGATACGCAGTATTTT
size: NA; V: TRBV7-9; D: TRBD2; J: TRBJ2-7; CDR3: CASSPMRGGGEQYF; DNA: TGTGCCAGCAGCCCTATGAGGGGCGGGGGCGAGCAGTACTTC
size: NA; V: TRBV27; D: TRBD1; J: TRBJ1-2; CDR3: CASSLYPSGQGYGYTF; DNA: TGTGCCAGCAGTTTATACCCCTCGGGACAGGGCTATGGCTACACCTTC
size: NA; V: TRBV19; D: TRBD1; J: TRBJ1-1; CDR3: CATSTGTAFMGAEAFF; DNA: TGTGCCACTTCGACAGGGACGGCATTTATGGGCGCTGAAGCTTTCTTT
size: NA; V: TRBV6-1; D: TRBD1; J: TRBJ1-2; CDR3: CASSEGRTGAGDYGYTF; DNA: TGTGCCAGCAGTGAAGGAAGGACAGGGGCCGGGGACTATGGCTACACCTTC
size: NA; V: TRBV27; D: TRBD1; J: TRBJ2-5; CDR3: CASSLRRGETQYF; DNA: TGTGCCAGCAGTTTACGCAGGGGGGAGACCCAGTACTTC
size: NA; V: TRBV9; D: TRBD2; J: TRBJ2-1; CDR3: CASSVAGGVHEQFF; DNA: TGTGCCAGCAGCGTAGCGGGAGGGGTGCATGAGCAGTTCTTC
size: NA; V: TRBV14; D: NA; J: TRBJ1-1; CDR3: CASSQKYGAEAFF; DNA: TGTGCCAGCAGCCAAAAGTATGGAGCTGAAGCTTTCTTT
size: once; V: TRBV5-1; D: TRBD2; J: TRBJ2-2; CDR3: CASSLSIPGLADNTGELFF; DNA: TGCGCCAGCAGCCTTTCCATCCCGGGACTAGCGGATAACACCGGGGAGCTGTTTTTT
size: NA; V: TRBV2; D: TRBD1; J: TRBJ1-2; CDR3: CASSEALRDRVGGYTF; DNA: TGTGCCAGCAGTGAAGCGCTTCGGGACAGGGTAGGGGGCTACACCTTC
size: NA; V: TRBV11-2; D: TRBD2; J: TRBJ2-1; CDR3: CASSWGGRGARDEQFF; DNA: TGTGCCAGCAGCTGGGGAGGGCGGGGGGCGCGCGATGAGCAGTTCTTC
size: NA; V: TRBV2; D: TRBD1; J: TRBJ1-1; CDR3: CASSALQGANTEAFF; DNA: TGTGCCAGCAGTGCCTTACAGGGGGCGAACACTGAAGCTTTCTTT
size: NA; V: TRBV5-1; D: TRBD2; J: TRBJ2-3; CDR3: CASSLALAAPDTQYF; DNA: TGCGCCAGCAGCTTGGCTCTAGCGGCGCCAGATACGCAGTATTTT
size: NA; V: TRBV2; D: NA; J: TRBJ1-3; CDR3: CASRGYLSSGNTIYF; DNA: TGTGCCAGCCGAGGGTACCTTTCCTCTGGAAACACCATATATTTT
size: NA; V: TRBV5-6; D: NA; J: TRBJ1-5; CDR3: CASSFSGNGNQPQHF; DNA: TGTGCCAGCAGCTTTTCAGGGAATGGCAATCAGCCCCAGCATTTT
size: NA; V: TRBV21-1; D: NA; J: TRBJ2-1; CDR3: CASSRTSGRDEVSSYNEQFF; DNA: TGTGCCAGCAGCAGAACTAGCGGGAGAGACGAAGTAAGCTCCTACAATGAGCAGTTCTTC
size: NA; V: TRBV27; D: TRBD1; J: TRBJ1-6; CDR3: CASILPGQGRHNSPLHF; DNA: TGTGCCAGCATTTTACCGGGACAGGGTAGGCACAATTCACCCCTCCACTTT
size: NA; V: TRBV5-1; D: TRBD2; J: TRBJ2-7; CDR3: CASSSGLAGSYEQYF; DNA: TGCGCCAGCAGCTCCGGACTAGCGGGATCCTACGAGCAGTACTTC
size: NA; V: TRBV5-4; D: TRBD1; J: TRBJ2-1; CDR3: CASSSNRGFNEQFF; DNA: TGTGCCAGCAGCTCAAACAGGGGGTTCAATGAGCAGTTCTTC